The T cell receptor (beta chain) under discussion was sequenced for a study of blood T cell repertoires in COVID-19. Across the study: From the United States, Italy and Spain came samples of acute and convalescent COVID-19. Nucleic acid was either cDNA or gDNA, and it came from T cells, B-cell-depleted T cells, or PBMCs.

Per the authors' pipeline: The assay estimated nucleated cells by amplifying reference gene primers. Assay used: immunoSEQ multiplex PCR; TCRdb lists only in-frame clones, some missing. V and J calls and clone size are those listed in that table; D and trimming were worked out from the DNA. The sample has about 69,000 clones; around 77% are singletons. The sample taken for sequencing was peripheral blood. The TCR sequence derives from a man in his sixties with acute or convalescent COVID-19.

CDR3 protein: CASSFGGGAYNEQFF. The CDR3 DNA follows: TGTGCCAGCAGCTTTGGAGGGGGGGCCTACAATGAGCAGTTCTTC. The chain is built from TRBV5-4 and TRBJ2-1; D may be TRBD2 (7 bases). The CDR3 is made up of 15 amino acids. Germline assignment: CDR1 SGHNT and CDR2 YYREEE (reference sequence). V lost 2 bases and J lost 2, with 11 bases in between.